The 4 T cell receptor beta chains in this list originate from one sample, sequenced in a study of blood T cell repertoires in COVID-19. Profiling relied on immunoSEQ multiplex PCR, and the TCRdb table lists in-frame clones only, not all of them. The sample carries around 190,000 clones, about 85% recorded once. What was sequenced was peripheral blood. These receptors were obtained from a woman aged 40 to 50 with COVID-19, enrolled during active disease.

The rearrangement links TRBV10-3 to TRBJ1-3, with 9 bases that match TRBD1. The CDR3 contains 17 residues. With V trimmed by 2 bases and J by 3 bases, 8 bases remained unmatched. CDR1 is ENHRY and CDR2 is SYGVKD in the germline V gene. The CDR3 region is CAISELPDRGIGNTIYF. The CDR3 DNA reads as TGTGCCATCAGTGAGCTTCCGGACAGGGGAATTGGAAACACCATATATTTT.

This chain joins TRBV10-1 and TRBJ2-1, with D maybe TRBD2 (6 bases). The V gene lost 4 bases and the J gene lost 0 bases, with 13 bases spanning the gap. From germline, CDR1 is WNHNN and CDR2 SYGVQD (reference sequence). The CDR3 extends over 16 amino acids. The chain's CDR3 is CASSAVSGPSYNEQFF. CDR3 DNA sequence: TGCGCCAGCAGTGCGGTTAGCGGACCCTCCTACAATGAGCAGTTCTTC.

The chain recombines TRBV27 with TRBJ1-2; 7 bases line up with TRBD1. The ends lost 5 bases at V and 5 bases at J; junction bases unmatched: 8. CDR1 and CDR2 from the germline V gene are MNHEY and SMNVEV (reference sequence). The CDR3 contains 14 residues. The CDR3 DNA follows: TGTGCCAGCAGTCCACAGGGGTCTTTGTATGGCTACACCTTC. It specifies CASSPQGSLYGYTF.

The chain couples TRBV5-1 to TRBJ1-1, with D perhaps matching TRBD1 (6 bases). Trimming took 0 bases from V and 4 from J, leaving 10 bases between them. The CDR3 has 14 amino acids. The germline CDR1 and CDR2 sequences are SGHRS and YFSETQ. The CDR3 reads CASSLEGVRTEAFF. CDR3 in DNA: TGCGCCAGCAGCTTGGAGGGGGTGCGCACTGAAGCTTTCTTT.